This TCR beta chain was recovered during a study of regulatory T cells in long-lasting Graves disease. The time point here: persistent/refractory GD, antithyroid drugs over 5 years with positive TRAb. PBMC-derived RNA was used for the TCR library. Germline CDR1 reads KGHSH; CDR2 reads LQKENI. Between the trimmed V and J ends, which lost 2 bases and 7 bases, there was a span of 5 bases. The CDR3 has 12 amino acids. Assembly of TCR beta libraries relied on iRepertoire HTBI primers together with Arm-PCR of CDR3 regions. MiXCR, run by TCRdb on the multiplex PCR reads, gives a single entry per CDR3 protein. The sample carries 600,000 to 850,000 distinct CDR3 sequences, 25% to 30% recorded once.

The rearrangement uses TRBV18 and TRBJ2-2; D uncertain. Sequencing used peripheral blood mononuclear cells (PBMCs), obtained when the disease was refractory, from a patient treated with antithyroid drugs. This receptor was obtained from a female donor with Graves disease. For the CDR3, the DNA is TGTGCCAGCTCACCATGGGACGGGGAGCTGTTTTTT. Its protein product is CASSPWDGELFF.